Below are 10 T cell receptor beta chains sequenced from a single sample in a study of CD8+ T cells in alopecia areata. Sequencing relied on a cDNA template that was reverse transcribed from extracted RNA. This table comes from immunoSEQ multiplex PCR, and its TCRdb copy is limited to in-frame clones, with some not included. The sample contains roughly 200,000 clones, roughly three fifths of which appear only once. Treatment specified: oral pan-JAK inhibitor, 5-10 mg twice daily. The sequenced sample was CD4+ T cells sorted from blood, obtained at week 4, from a patient treated with tofacitinib. These receptors were obtained from a human donor with alopecia areata.

This clone has more than one count but fewer than ten. This chain uses TRBV29-1 with TRBJ1-2, with 10 bases matching TRBD1. The germline gives CDR1 SQVTM, CDR2 ANQGSEA. The V segment lost 7 bases and the J segment 6 bases; nucleotides outside the gene matches: 2. The CDR3 is 11 residues long. The CDR3 spells CSGGQGNGYTF. In DNA form, the CDR3 reads TGCAGCGGGGGACAGGGGAATGGCTACACCTTC. The full variable domain, its missing parts supplied by reference TRBV29-1 and TRBJ1-2, is SAVISQKPSRDICQRGTSLTIQCQVDSQVTMMFWYRQQPGQSLTLIATANQGSEATYESGFVIDKFPISRPNLTFSTLTVSNMSPEDSSIYLCSGGQGNGYTFGSGTRLTVV.

This clone has a single count. The chain carries TRBV20-1 and TRBJ2-1, with D hard to call. CDR1 DFQATT and CDR2 SNEGSKA come from the germline V gene (reference sequence). Trimming removed 7 bases at V and 4 bases at J, with 8 bases between. The CDR3 totals 11 residues. The CDR3 coding sequence is TGCAGTGAAGGGCGGTACAATGAGCAGTTCTTC. Translated: CSEGRYNEQFF.

This chain's CDR3 is CASSFPSGANVLTF. CDR3 DNA sequence: TGCGCCAGCAGCTTCCCCTCTGGGGCCAACGTCCTGACTTTC. The chain uses TRBV5-1 and TRBJ2-6; unclear D gene. Germline CDR1 reads SGHRS; CDR2 reads YFSETQ. The CDR3 consists of 14 residues. The V end lost 2 bases, the J end lost 0 bases, and 3 bases lay between the germline ends.

As DNA, the CDR3 is TGCAGCGGGGGGACAGCCAGGGACACTGAAGCTTTCTTT. It codes for CSGGTARDTEAFF. The chain employs TRBV29-1 and TRBJ1-1; 7 bases fit TRBD1. Germline assignment: CDR1 SQVTM and CDR2 ANQGSEA. V shed 7 bases, J shed 3 bases, and the junction held 8 bases outside the gene matches. This CDR3 is 13 amino acids long.

This chain uses TRBV25-1 with TRBJ2-6, with D possibly TRBD1 on 6 matching bases. There are 12 residues in the CDR3. With 3 bases removed from V and 10 bases from J, the gap between germline ends came to 7 bases. The germline gives CDR1 MGHDK, CDR2 SYGVNS. CDR3 protein: CASSDRGNVLTF. In nucleotides, the CDR3 is TGTGCCAGCAGTGACAGGGGAAACGTCCTGACTTTC.

The genes are TRBV29-1 and TRBJ1-2; 8 nucleotides agree with TRBD1. With V trimmed by 3 bases and J by 6 bases, 9 bases remained unmatched. The germline gives CDR1 SQVTM, CDR2 ANQGSEA. The CDR3 sequence is 14 residues long. CDR3 protein: CSVDRAVQGDGYTF. CDR3 in DNA: TGCAGCGTTGATCGAGCGGTACAGGGGGATGGCTACACCTTC. Looking up the rest from reference TRBV29-1 and TRBJ1-2 gives the full variable domain: SAVISQKPSRDICQRGTSLTIQCQVDSQVTMMFWYRQQPGQSLTLIATANQGSEATYESGFVIDKFPISRPNLTFSTLTVSNMSPEDSSIYLCSVDRAVQGDGYTFGSGTRLTVV.

This clone was observed a few times. The V gene is TRBV7-9, the J gene TRBJ2-2; no reliable D call. V lost 2 bases, J lost 6 bases, and 7 bases lay in between. Germline loops: CDR1 SEHNR, CDR2 FQNEAQ (reference sequence). This CDR3 is built from 13 residues. This chain's CDR3 is CASSLKGAGELFF. DNA of the CDR3: TGTGCCAGCAGCTTAAAGGGCGCCGGGGAGCTGTTTTTT. The full variable domain, its missing parts supplied by reference TRBV7-9 and TRBJ2-2, is DTGVSQNPRHKITKRGQNVTFRCDPISEHNRLYWYRQTLGQGPEFLTYFQNEAQLEKSRLLSDRFSAERPKGSFSTLEIQRTEQGDSAMYLCASSLKGAGELFFGEGSRLTVL.

The chain is built from TRBV6-6 and TRBJ1-1; D is unclear. Germline loops: CDR1 MNHNY, CDR2 SVGAGI (reference sequence). With 3 bases removed from V and 0 bases from J, the gap between germline ends came to 8 bases. This CDR3 contains 14 residues. This CDR3 reads CASSYRLMNTEAFF. Here the CDR3 DNA reads TGTGCCAGCAGTTATAGATTGATGAACACTGAAGCTTTCTTT.

This clone was found a few times. J is TRBJ2-7 and V is TRBV30, with TRBD1 identical over 8 bases. Germline assignment: CDR1 GTSNPN and CDR2 SVGIG (reference sequence). With V trimmed by 2 bases and J by 0 bases, 6 bases remained unmatched. The length of the CDR3 is 15 residues. The CDR3 loop reads CAWSSRTGSSYEQYF. The CDR3 coding sequence is TGTGCCTGGAGTTCTCGGACAGGGAGCTCCTACGAGCAGTACTTC.

This chain joins TRBV30 and TRBJ1-2; no reliable D call. V shed 2 bases and J shed 4 bases, with 11 bases lying between them. The CDR3 sequence is 13 residues long. Looked up from germline, CDR1 is GTSNPN and CDR2 is SVGIG (reference sequence). The chain's CDR3 is CAWSLGDGYGYTF. In nucleotides, the CDR3 is TGTGCCTGGAGTCTCGGGGATGGCTATGGCTACACCTTC.